The entry below describes one TCR beta chain. Its antigen is unidentified. The source of the sample is a study of T cells in localized non-small cell lung cancer. Study-wide findings and caveats: In the blood, greater T cell density corresponded to longer overall survival. Without multi-region sequencing, intratumor heterogeneity could not be excluded. Measurement of T cell clonality placed uninvolved adjacent lung highest, above the level in tumor.

V lost 0 bases and J lost 2, with 8 bases in between. Germline CDR1 is GTSNPN and CDR2 is SVGIG (reference sequence). This CDR3 is built from 14 residues. Data came from immunoSEQ multiplex PCR; TCRdb stores just in-frame clones and leaves some out. The table has more than 15,000 clones, around nine tenths seen once. This clonotype originated in a female donor over 55 with stage III squamous cell lung carcinoma. This chain connects TRBV30 to TRBJ1-5; no clear D. The sample in question was peripheral blood, obtained before any cancer treatment. The CDR3 is CAWSVGHGNQPQHF. DNA for the CDR3: TGTGCCTGGAGTGTTGGTCACGGCAATCAGCCCCAGCATTTT.